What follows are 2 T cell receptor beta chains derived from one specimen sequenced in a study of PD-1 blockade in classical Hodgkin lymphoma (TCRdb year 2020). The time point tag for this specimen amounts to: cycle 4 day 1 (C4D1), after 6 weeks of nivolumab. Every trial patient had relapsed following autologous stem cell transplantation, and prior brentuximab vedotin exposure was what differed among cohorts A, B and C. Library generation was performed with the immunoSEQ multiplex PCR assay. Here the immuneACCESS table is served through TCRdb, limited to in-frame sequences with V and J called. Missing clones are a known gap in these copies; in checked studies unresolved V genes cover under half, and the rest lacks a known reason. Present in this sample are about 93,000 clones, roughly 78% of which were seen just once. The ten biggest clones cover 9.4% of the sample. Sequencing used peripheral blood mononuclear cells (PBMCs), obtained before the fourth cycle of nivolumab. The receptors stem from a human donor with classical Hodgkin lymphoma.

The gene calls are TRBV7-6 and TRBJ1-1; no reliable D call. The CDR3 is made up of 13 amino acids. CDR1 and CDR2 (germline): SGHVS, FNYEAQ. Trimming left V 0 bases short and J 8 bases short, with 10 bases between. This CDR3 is CASSLASTLEAFF. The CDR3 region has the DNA TGTGCCAGCAGCTTAGCAAGCACCTTAGAAGCTTTCTTT.

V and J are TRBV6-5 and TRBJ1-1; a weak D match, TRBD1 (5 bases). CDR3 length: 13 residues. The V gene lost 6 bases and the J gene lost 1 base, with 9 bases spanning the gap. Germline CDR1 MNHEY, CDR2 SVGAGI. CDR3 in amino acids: CASSVRGNTEAFF. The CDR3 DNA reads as TGTGCCAGCAGCGTAAGGGGGAACACTGAAGCTTTCTTT.